The clone carrying this T cell receptor beta chain was counted ten times or more. Its target is not known. Quantitative 5'-RACE with molecular barcodes produced the TCR beta libraries. MiXCR, run by TCRdb on the 5' RACE reads, gives a single entry per CDR3 protein. The sample has 450,000 to 550,000 distinct CDR3 sequences; less than 6% are singletons. This entry is derived from a study of CD8 T cells in ankylosing spondylitis. General study findings and limits: Made up of under 10 highly homologous variants, a TCR beta motif appeared characteristic of ankylosing spondylitis blood.

The CDR3 extends over 15 amino acids. CDR1 is SGHVS and CDR2 is FNYEAQ in the germline V gene. Deletions cut 5 bases from V and 1 base from J, with 11 bases between. The TCR was taken from a male donor with ankylosing spondylitis. Specimen: blood, either unsorted or a sorted T cell fraction (not recorded which). The chain couples TRBV7-6 to TRBJ2-2, with D perhaps matching TRBD1 (6 bases). CDR3 DNA sequence: TGTGCCAGCAGCACCCCGGACAGGAACACCGGGGAGCTGTTTTTT. This translates into CASSTPDRNTGELFF.